This TCR beta chain was sequenced for a study of cytomegalovirus exposure and HLA in healthy donors. The PCR made use of 60 Vbeta and 13 Jbeta primers. Clones were read by immunoSEQ multiplex PCR, and TCRdb kept only the in-frame ones, dropping some. The table lists approximately 150,000 clones, approximately 62% of them singletons. V was cut by 4 bases and J by 3 bases, with 18 bases left in between. The CDR3 runs to 16 residues. The germline V gene encodes CDR1 SGHRS and CDR2 YFSETQ. The specimen sequenced was PBMCs. The chain employs TRBV5-1 and TRBJ2-3; D is possibly TRBD1 (6 bases). This TCR was sampled from a man between 50 and 59 years old in good health and CMV-seronegative. The CDR3 sequence is CASSPPVGALTDTQYF. In nucleotides, the CDR3 is TGCGCCAGCAGCCCACCGGTGGGGGCGCTGACAGATACGCAGTATTTT.